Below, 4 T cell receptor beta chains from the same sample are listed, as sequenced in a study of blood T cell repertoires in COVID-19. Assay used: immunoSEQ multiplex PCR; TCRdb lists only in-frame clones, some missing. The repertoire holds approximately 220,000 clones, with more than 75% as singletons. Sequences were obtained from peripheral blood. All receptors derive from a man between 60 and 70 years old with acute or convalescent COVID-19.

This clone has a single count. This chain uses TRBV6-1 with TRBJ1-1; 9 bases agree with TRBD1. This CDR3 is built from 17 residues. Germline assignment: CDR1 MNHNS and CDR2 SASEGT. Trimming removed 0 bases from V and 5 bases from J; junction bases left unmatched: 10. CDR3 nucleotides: TGTGCCAGCAGTGAAGCGAAACAGGGGGCGCGTCGGACTGAAGCTTTCTTT. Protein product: CASSEAKQGARRTEAFF.

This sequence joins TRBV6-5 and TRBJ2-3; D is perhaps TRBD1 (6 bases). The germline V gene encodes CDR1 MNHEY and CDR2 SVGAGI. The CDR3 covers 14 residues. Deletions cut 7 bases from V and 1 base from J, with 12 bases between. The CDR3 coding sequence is TGTGCCAGCACCCTACAGGGCGGCACAGATACGCAGTATTTT. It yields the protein CASTLQGGTDTQYF.

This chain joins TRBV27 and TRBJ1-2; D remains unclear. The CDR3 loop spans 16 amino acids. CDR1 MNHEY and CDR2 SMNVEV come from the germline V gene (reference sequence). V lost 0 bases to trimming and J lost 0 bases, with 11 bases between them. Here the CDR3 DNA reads TGTGCCAGCAGTTTATCGGTCACCCAGGCTAACTATGGCTACACCTTC. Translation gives CASSLSVTQANYGYTF.

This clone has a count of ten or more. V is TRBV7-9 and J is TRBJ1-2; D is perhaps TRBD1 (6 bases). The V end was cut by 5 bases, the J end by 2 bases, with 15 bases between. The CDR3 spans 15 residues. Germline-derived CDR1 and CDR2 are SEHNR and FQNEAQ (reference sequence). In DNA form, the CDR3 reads TGTGCCAGCAGCCCAGAGGGGACAATCAACTATGGCTACACCTTC. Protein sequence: CASSPEGTINYGYTF.